The rows below give T cell receptor beta chains drawn from one sample of a study of T cells in Graves' hyperthyroidism and ophthalmopathy. MiXCR was run by TCRdb on the multiplex PCR reads, yielding one entry per CDR3 protein. The table includes roughly 630,000 distinct CDR3 sequences, about a sixth detected once. The sequencing sample was made of blood. These receptors all come from a woman aged 25 to 39 with Graves' hyperthyroidism. Each CDR3 is given with its conserved first and last residue. Each record gives: J gene, V gene, D gene, clone size, CDR3 protein, CDR3 DNA. The D gene is left open where the match is weak. Rows give clone size only sometimes, using once, few, many, or a class for an expanded clone.

>TRBJ2-7|TRBV2|NA|many
CASTPSGWGPYEQYF
TGTGCCAGCACCCCTTCAGGGTGGGGGCCCTACGAGCAGTACTTC
>TRBJ1-1|TRBV5-1|NA|few
CASSLRTATEAFF
TGCGCCAGCAGCCTCCGAACAGCGACTGAAGCTTTCTTT
>TRBJ2-7|TRBV14|NA|many
CASSQDLETRLYF
TGTGCCAGCAGCCAAGATTTGGAGACTAGGCTGTACTTC
>TRBJ2-3|TRBV11-2|TRBD2|NA
CASSSTSGEVGTQYF
TGTGCCAGCAGCTCAACTAGCGGGGAGGTTGGTACGCAGTATTTT
>TRBJ2-1|TRBV25-1|TRBD2|NA
CASSAGLAQNEQFF
TGTGCCAGCAGTGCGGGACTAGCTCAGAATGAGCAGTTCTTC
>TRBJ2-7|TRBV2|NA|many
CASSKTDHEQYF
TGTGCCAGCAGTAAGACAGACCACGAGCAGTACTTC
>TRBJ2-1|TRBV29-1|NA|many
CSVVLQFGLNYNEQFF
TGCAGCGTTGTCCTCCAGTTCGGACTGAATTACAATGAGCAGTTCTTC
>TRBJ1-5|TRBV12-3/TRBV12-4|NA|many
CASSLRGGHQPQHF
TGTGCCAGCAGTTTGAGAGGGGGTCATCAGCCCCAGCATTTT
>TRBJ1-6|TRBV27|NA|NA
CASSLPGRYNSPLHF
TGTGCCAGCAGTTTACCCGGACGCTATAATTCACCCCTCCACTTT
>TRBJ2-1|TRBV19|NA|NA
CASSDRPLNNEQFF
TGTGCCAGTAGTGACAGGCCCTTAAACAATGAGCAGTTCTTC
>TRBJ1-1|TRBV6-2/TRBV6-3|NA|NA
CASSYSSTREAFF
TGTGCCAGCAGTTACTCGAGTACCAGGGAAGCTTTCTTT
>TRBJ2-3|TRBV24-1|NA|many
CATSGPLASTDTQYF
TGTGCCACCAGTGGGCCACTAGCCTCGACAGATACGCAGTATTTT
>TRBJ2-5|TRBV7-2|NA|NA
CASSLSSRNREETQYF
TGTGCCAGCAGCTTAAGTTCGCGGAACCGCGAGGAGACCCAGTACTTC
>TRBJ2-1|TRBV24-1|NA|few
CATSDYGRGADEQFF
TGTGCCACCAGTGATTACGGGAGAGGAGCGGATGAGCAGTTCTTC
>TRBJ2-1|TRBV3-1|NA|many
CASSQDGSRSWGEQFF
TGTGCCAGCAGCCAAGATGGGAGCCGGTCCTGGGGTGAGCAGTTCTTC
>TRBJ1-2|TRBV10-3|TRBD1|NA
CAIATGYGYTF
TGTGCCATCGCGACAGGGTATGGCTACACCTTC
>TRBJ1-2|TRBV20-1|NA|many
CSAALSLGYTF
TGCAGTGCTGCCCTAAGTTTGGGCTACACCTTC
>TRBJ2-1|TRBV7-9|TRBD2|many
CASSTIAGGPIYEQFF
TGTGCCAGCAGCACCATAGCGGGAGGCCCCATCTATGAGCAGTTCTTC
>TRBJ2-3|TRBV28|NA|many
CASSLGASRTDTQYF
TGCGCCAGCAGCTTGGGCGCGTCTAGGACAGATACGCAGTATTTT
>TRBJ2-7|TRBV18|TRBD1|few
CASSPVTGGINEQYF
TGTGCCAGCTCACCAGTGACAGGGGGCATCAACGAGCAGTACTTC
>TRBJ2-3|TRBV9|TRBD1|NA
CASSVGTGRLDTQYF
TGTGCCAGCAGCGTAGGGACAGGGCGTCTAGATACGCAGTATTTT
>TRBJ1-1|TRBV30|NA|many
CAWSVFRVAFF
TGTGCCTGGAGTGTATTCCGAGTAGCTTTCTTT
>TRBJ1-2|TRBV6-1|NA|NA
CASRHELFGYTF
TGTGCCAGCAGGCATGAACTATTTGGCTACACCTTC
>TRBJ2-6|TRBV2|NA|NA
CASSEDGSGANVLTF
TGTGCCAGCAGTGAAGACGGCTCTGGGGCCAACGTCCTGACTTTC
>TRBJ2-3|TRBV7-2|TRBD2|NA
CASSTAGGGDTQYF
TGTGCCAGCAGCACTGCGGGAGGGGGAGATACGCAGTATTTT
>TRBJ1-5|TRBV7-2|NA|NA
CASSQDQADNQPQHF
TGCGCCAGCAGCCAAGATCAGGCCGACAATCAGCCCCAGCATTTT
>TRBJ2-7|TRBV2|NA|many
CASSVRPFYEQYF
TGTGCCAGCAGTGTTAGGCCATTCTACGAGCAGTACTTC
>TRBJ2-7|TRBV7-9|NA|many
CASSHSDRTYEQYF
TGTGCCAGCAGCCATTCGGACAGAACCTACGAGCAGTACTTC
>TRBJ1-5|TRBV11-2|NA|many
CASSLGGTENQPQHF
TGTGCCAGCAGCTTAGGTGGGACCGAAAATCAGCCCCAGCATTTT
>TRBJ2-4|TRBV11-2|TRBD1|many
CASSVGQGQGNIQYF
TGTGCCAGCAGCGTTGGCCAGGGACAGGGAAACATTCAGTACTTC
>TRBJ1-3|TRBV20-1|NA|NA
CSARGGGQGNTIYF
TGCAGTGCTAGAGGAGGAGGGCAAGGAAACACCATATATTTT
>TRBJ2-1|TRBV7-6|TRBD2|many
CASSLIIQRDPNAYNEQFF
TGTGCCAGCAGCTTGATAATCCAGCGGGACCCCAACGCGTACAATGAGCAGTTCTTC
>TRBJ1-5|TRBV28|NA|many
CASSLPHHSNQPQHF
TGTGCCAGCAGTTTACCTCACCATAGCAATCAGCCCCAGCATTTT
>TRBJ1-3|TRBV6-2/TRBV6-3|TRBD1|NA
CASSYPGQDWPYSGNTIYF
TGTGCCAGCAGTTACCCCGGACAGGATTGGCCTTACTCTGGAAACACCATATATTTT
>TRBJ1-1|TRBV6-2/TRBV6-3|NA|many
CASSYEGRVTAFF
TGTGCCAGCAGTTACGAAGGGAGAGTAACGGCTTTCTTT
>TRBJ2-5|TRBV3-1|TRBD1|once
CASSRGQGAPAETQYF
TGTGCCAGCAGCCGAGGACAGGGGGCGCCGGCTGAGACCCAGTACTTC
>TRBJ2-7|TRBV20-1|TRBD1|NA
CSARTGTGDYEQYF
TGCAGTGCTAGAACCGGGACAGGGGACTACGAGCAGTACTTC
>TRBJ1-6|TRBV5-1|NA|NA
CASSGPEVSGRNSPLHF
TGCGCCAGCAGCGGCCCAGAGGTTTCAGGGCGAAATTCACCCCTCCACTTT
>TRBJ2-3|TRBV20-1|TRBD1|many
CSARPTGDTQYF
TGCAGTGCTCGTCCGACAGGGGATACGCAGTATTTT
>TRBJ2-5|TRBV18|NA|many
CASSPPNSIGETQYF
TGTGCCAGCTCACCACCGAACAGTATCGGAGAGACCCAGTACTTC
>TRBJ2-3|TRBV6-2/TRBV6-3|NA|NA
CATSSGWRGITDTQYF
TGTGCCACCTCGTCGGGGTGGCGGGGAATCACAGATACGCAGTATTTT
>TRBJ2-1|TRBV14|TRBD2|NA
CASSQFMVAGPRSRDEQFF
TGTGCCAGCAGCCAATTTATGGTAGCGGGACCCCGTTCCCGGGATGAGCAGTTCTTC
>TRBJ2-2|TRBV18|NA|few
CASSQRIGRDTGELFF
TGTGCCAGCTCACAACGAATCGGTCGGGACACCGGGGAGCTGTTTTTT
>TRBJ2-3|TRBV28|TRBD2|many
CASSHPRLAGPGTQYF
TGTGCCAGCAGCCACCCCCGGCTAGCGGGCCCGGGGACGCAGTATTTT
>TRBJ2-2|TRBV2|NA|many
CASTVYTGELFF
TGTGCCAGCACGGTATACACCGGGGAGCTGTTTTTT
>TRBJ2-2|TRBV3-2|NA|NA
CASSQVCFLGLPGELFF
TGTGCCAGCAGCCAAGTGTGCTTTTTAGGGCTCCCCGGGGAGCTGTTTTTT
>TRBJ2-3|TRBV6-4|TRBD2|NA
CASSEAGGGDTQYF
TGTGCCAGCAGTGAGGCGGGAGGGGGAGATACGCAGTATTTT
>TRBJ2-7|TRBV12-3/TRBV12-4|NA|many
CASSPRGGYEQYF
TGTGCCAGCAGTCCCCGTGGGGGCTACGAGCAGTACTTC
>TRBJ2-2|TRBV30|NA|many
CAWSVHDTGELFF
TGTGCCTGGAGTGTACATGACACCGGGGAGCTGTTTTTT
>TRBJ2-2|TRBV12-3/TRBV12-4|TRBD1|many
CASRAGTAGELFF
TGTGCCAGCAGGGCAGGGACAGCCGGGGAGCTGTTTTTT
>TRBJ2-3|TRBV10-3|TRBD2|NA
CAISLGLAGDTQYF
TGTGCCATCAGCCTGGGACTAGCTGGAGATACGCAGTATTTT
>TRBJ1-3|TRBV6-6|NA|NA
CASSYSELITGNTIYF
TGTGCCAGCAGTTACTCCGAACTCATTACTGGAAACACCATATATTTT
>TRBJ2-7|TRBV5-1|NA|many
CASIMLEGPVYEQYF
TGCGCCAGCATTATGTTAGAGGGACCGGTCTACGAGCAGTACTTC
>TRBJ2-7|TRBV9|TRBD2|NA
CASSSGTSAPYEQYF
TGTGCCAGCAGCTCCGGGACTAGCGCTCCCTACGAGCAGTACTTC
>TRBJ1-6|TRBV6-4|TRBD1|NA
CASSEADRDGSPLHF
TGTGCCAGCAGCGAGGCCGACAGGGATGGTTCACCCCTCCACTTT
>TRBJ2-1|TRBV5-1|TRBD2|many
CASSLVLAGADEQFF
TGCGCCAGCAGCTTGGTCCTAGCGGGAGCGGATGAGCAGTTCTTC
>TRBJ2-3|TRBV5-1|NA|NA
CASSLEGSTRKAVF
TGCGCCAGCAGCTTGGAGGGCAGTACCAGAAAAGCAGTTTTT
>TRBJ2-2|TRBV10-3|NA|NA
CAISPGSGELFF
TGTGCCATCAGTCCAGGGTCCGGGGAGCTGTTTTTT